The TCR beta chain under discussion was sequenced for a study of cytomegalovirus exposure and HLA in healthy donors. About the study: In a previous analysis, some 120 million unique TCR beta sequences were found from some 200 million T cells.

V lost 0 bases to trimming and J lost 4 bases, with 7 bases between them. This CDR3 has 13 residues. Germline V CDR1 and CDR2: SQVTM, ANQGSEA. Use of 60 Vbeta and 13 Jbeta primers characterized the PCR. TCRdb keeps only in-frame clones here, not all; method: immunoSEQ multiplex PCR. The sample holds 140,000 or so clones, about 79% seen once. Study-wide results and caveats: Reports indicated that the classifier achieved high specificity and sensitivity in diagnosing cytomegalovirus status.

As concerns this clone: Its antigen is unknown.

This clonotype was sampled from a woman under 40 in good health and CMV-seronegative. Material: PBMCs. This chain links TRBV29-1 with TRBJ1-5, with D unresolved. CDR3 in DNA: TGCAGCGTTGAAGAACACCAAAATCAGCCCCAGCATTTT. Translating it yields CSVEEHQNQPQHF. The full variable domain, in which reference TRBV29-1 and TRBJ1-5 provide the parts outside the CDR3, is SAVISQKPSRDICQRGTSLTIQCQVDSQVTMMFWYRQQPGQSLTLIATANQGSEATYESGFVIDKFPISRPNLTFSTLTVSNMSPEDSSIYLCSVEEHQNQPQHFGDGTRLSIL.